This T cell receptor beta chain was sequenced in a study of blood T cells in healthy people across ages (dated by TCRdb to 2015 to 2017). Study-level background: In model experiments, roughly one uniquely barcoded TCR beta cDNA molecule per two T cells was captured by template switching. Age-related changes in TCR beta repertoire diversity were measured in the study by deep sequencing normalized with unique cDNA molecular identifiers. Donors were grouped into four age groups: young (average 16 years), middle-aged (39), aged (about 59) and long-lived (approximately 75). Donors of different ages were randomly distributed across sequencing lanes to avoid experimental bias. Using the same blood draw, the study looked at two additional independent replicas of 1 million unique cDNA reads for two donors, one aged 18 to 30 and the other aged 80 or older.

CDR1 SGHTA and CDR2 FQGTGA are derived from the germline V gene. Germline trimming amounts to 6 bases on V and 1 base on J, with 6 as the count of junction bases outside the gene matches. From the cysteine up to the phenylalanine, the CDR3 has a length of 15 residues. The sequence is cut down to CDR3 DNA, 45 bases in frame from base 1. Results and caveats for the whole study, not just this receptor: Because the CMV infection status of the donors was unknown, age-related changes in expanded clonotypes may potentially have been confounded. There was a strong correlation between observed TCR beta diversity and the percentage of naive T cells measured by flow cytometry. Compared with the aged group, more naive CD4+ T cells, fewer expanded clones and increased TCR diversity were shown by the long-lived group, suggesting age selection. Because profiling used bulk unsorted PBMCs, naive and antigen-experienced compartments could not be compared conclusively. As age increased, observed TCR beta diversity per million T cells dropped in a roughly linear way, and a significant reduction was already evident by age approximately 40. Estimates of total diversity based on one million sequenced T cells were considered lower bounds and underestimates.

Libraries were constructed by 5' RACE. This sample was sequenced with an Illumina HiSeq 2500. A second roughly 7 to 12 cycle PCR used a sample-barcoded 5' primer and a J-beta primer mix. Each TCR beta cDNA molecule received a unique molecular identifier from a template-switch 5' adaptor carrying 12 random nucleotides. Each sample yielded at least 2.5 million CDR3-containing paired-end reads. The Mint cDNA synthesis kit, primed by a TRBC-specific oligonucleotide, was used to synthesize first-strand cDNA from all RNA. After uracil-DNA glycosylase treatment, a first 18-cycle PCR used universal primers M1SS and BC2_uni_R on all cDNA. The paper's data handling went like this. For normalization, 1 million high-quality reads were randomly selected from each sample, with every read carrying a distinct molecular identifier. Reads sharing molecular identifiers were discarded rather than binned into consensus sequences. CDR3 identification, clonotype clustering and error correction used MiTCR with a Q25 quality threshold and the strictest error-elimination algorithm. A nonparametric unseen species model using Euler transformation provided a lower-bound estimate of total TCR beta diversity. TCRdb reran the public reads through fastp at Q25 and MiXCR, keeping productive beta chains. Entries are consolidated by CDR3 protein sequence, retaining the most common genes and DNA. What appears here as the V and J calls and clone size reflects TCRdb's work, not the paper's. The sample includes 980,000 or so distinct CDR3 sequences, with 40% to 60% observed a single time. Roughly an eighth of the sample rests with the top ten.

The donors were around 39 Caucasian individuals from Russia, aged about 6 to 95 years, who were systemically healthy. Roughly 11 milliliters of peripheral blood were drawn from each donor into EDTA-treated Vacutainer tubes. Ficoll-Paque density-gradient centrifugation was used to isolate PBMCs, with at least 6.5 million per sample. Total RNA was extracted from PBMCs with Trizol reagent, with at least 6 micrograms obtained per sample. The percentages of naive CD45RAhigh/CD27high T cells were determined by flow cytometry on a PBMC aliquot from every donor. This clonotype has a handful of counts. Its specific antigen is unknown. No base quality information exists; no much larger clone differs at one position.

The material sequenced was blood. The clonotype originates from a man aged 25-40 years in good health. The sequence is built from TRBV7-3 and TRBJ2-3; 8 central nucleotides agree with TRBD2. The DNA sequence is TGTGCCAGCAGGGTCCTCGGGGGGGGCACAGATACGCAGTATTTT. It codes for CASRVLGGGTDTQYF. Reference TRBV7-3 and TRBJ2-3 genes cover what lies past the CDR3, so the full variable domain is GAGVSQTPSNKVTEKGKYVELRCDPISGHTALYWYRQSLGQGPEFLIYFQGTGAADDSGLPNDRFFAVRPEGSVSTLKIQRTERGDSAVYLCASRVLGGGTDTQYFGPGTRLTVL.